The T cell receptor (beta chain) under discussion was sequenced for a study of T cell responses to AZD1222 COVID-19 vaccine. Both about-4-week and about-12-week second-dose recipients were combined. Libraries were prepared by immunoSEQ multiplex PCR; TCRdb keeps only in-frame clonotypes and omits some of them. This sample carries more than 85,000 clones, about nine tenths of them seen once, and the ten largest clones take about a sixth. With regard to this clone: Antigen unknown.

CDR1 and CDR2 from the germline V gene are SNHLY and FYNNEI. The CDR3 runs 15 residues. With V trimmed by 4 bases and J by 4 bases, 5 bases remained unmatched. Study-wide results and caveats: White British people made up most donors, females outnumbered males, and clonal diversity was possibly underestimated.

This receptor was obtained from an adult who received the AZD1222 COVID-19 vaccine. The J gene is TRBJ2-3, the V gene TRBV2; 10 bases match TRBD1. Specimen: peripheral blood, collected 28 days after the second AZD1222 dose. CDR3 residues: CASSATGGAPDTQYF. CDR3 DNA sequence: TGTGCCAGCAGTGCGACAGGGGGCGCGCCAGATACGCAGTATTTT.